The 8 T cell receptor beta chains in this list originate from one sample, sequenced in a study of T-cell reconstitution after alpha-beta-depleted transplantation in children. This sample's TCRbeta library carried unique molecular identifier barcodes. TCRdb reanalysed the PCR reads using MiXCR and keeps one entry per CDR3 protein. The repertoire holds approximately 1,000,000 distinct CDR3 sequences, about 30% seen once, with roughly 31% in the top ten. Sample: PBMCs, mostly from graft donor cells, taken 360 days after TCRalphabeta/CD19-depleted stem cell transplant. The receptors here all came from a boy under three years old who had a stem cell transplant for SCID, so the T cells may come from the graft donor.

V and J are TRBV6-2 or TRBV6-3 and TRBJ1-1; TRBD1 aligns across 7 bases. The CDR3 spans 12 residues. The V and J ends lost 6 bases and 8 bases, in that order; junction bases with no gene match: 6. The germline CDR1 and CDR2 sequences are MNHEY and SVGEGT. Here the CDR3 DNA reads TGTGCCAGCAGCCGACAGGGACCCGAAGCTTTCTTT. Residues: CASSRQGPEAFF.

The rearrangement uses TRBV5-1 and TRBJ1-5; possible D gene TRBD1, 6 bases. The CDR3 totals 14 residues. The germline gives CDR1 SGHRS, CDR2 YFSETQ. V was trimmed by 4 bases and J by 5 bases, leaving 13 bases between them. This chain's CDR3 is CASSPGQPDQPQHF. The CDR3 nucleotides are TGCGCCAGCAGCCCTGGACAGCCTGATCAGCCCCAGCATTTT.

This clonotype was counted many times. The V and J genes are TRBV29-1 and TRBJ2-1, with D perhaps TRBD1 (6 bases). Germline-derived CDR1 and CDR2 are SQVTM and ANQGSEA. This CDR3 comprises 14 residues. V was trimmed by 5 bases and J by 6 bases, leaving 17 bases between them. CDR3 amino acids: CSVPTGRWGNEQFF. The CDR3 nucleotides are TGCAGCGTTCCTACAGGGCGGTGGGGCAATGAGCAGTTCTTC.

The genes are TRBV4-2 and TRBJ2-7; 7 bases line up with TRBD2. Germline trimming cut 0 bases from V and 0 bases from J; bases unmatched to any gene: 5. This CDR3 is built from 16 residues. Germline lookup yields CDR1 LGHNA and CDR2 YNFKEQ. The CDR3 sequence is CASSQDPGGGSYEQYF. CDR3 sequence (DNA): TGTGCCAGCAGCCAAGATCCGGGCGGGGGCTCCTACGAGCAGTACTTC.

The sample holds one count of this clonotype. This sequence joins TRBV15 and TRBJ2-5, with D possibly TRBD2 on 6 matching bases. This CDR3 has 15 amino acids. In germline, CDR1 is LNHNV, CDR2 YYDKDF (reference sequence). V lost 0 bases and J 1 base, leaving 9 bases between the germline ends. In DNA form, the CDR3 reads TGTGCCACCAGCAGAGATTACGGGGGCCAAGAGACCCAGTACTTC. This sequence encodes CATSRDYGGQETQYF.

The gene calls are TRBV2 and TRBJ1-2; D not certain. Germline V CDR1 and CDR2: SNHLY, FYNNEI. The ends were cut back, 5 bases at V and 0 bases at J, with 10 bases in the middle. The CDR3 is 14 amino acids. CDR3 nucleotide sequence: TGTGCCAGCAGTACAGAAAAATCTAACTATGGCTACACCTTC. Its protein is CASSTEKSNYGYTF.

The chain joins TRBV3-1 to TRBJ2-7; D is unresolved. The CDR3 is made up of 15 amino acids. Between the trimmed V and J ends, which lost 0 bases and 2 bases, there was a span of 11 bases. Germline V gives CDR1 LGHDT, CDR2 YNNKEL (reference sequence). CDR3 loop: CASSQEVEPAYEQYF. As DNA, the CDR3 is TGTGCCAGCAGCCAAGAGGTCGAACCCGCCTACGAGCAGTACTTC.

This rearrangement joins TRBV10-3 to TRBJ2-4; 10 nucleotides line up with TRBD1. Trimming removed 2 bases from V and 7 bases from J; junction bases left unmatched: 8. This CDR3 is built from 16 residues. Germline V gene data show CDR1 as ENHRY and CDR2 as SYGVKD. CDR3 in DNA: TGTGCCATCAGTGAGCCCAGGACAGGGGGGGGGAACATTCAGTACTTC. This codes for CAISEPRTGGGNIQYF.